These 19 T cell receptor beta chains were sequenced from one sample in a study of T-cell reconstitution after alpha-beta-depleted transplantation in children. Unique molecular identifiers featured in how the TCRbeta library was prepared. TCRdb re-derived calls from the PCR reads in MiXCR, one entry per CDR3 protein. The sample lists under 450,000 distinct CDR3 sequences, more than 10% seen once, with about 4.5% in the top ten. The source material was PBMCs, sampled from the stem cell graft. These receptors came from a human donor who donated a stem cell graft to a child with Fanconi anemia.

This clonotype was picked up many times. DNA of the CDR3: TGTGCCACCACCCGCGACAGGGCAAACACCGGGGAGCTGTTTTTT. It encodes CATTRDRANTGELFF. This chain links TRBV7-9 with TRBJ2-2; the match to TRBD1 covers 7 bases. Germline CDR1 reads SEHNR; CDR2 reads FQNEAQ (reference sequence). J was trimmed by 2 bases and V by 10 bases; bases with no gene match: 10. This CDR3 comprises 15 residues.

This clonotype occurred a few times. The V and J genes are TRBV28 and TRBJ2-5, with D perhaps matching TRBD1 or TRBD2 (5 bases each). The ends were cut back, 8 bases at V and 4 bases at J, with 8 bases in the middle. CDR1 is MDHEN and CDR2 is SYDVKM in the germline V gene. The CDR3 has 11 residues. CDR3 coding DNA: TGTGCCAGCGCGAGGGGAGAGACCCAGTACTTC. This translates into CASARGETQYF.

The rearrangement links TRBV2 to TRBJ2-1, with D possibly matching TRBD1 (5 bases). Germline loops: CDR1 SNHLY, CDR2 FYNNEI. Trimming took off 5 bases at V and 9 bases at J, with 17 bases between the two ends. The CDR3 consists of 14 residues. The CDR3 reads CASSSTQGFAEQFF. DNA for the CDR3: TGTGCCAGCAGTTCTACGCAGGGATTCGCTGAGCAGTTCTTC.

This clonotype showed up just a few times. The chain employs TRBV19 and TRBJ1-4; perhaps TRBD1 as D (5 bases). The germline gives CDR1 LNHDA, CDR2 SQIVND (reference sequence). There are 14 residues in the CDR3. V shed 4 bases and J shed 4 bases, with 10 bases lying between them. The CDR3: CASSTGRINEKLFF. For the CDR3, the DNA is TGTGCCAGTAGTACGGGACGGATTAATGAAAAACTGTTTTTT.

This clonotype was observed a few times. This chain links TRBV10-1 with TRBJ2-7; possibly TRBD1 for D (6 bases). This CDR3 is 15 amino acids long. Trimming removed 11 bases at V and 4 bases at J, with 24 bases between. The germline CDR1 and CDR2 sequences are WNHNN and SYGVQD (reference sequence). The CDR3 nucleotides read TGCGCCGGCACCTCAGGGGACCTACCGATTTACGAGCAGTACGTC. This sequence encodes CAGTSGDLPIYEQYV.

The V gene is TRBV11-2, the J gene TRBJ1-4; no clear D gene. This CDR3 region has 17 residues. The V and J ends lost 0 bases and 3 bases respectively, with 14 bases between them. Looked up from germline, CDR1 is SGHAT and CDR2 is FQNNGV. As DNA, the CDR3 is TGTGCCAGCAGCTTAGATCGGGCAGCACGCTCTAATGAAAAACTGTTTTTT. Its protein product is CASSLDRAARSNEKLFF.

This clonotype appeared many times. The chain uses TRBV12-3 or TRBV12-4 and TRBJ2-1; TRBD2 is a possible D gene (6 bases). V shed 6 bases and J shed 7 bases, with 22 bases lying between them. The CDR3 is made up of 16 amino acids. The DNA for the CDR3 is TGTGCCAGCAGCACTGCGGGACTTCTACTTAATAATGAGCAGTTCTTC. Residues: CASSTAGLLLNNEQFF.

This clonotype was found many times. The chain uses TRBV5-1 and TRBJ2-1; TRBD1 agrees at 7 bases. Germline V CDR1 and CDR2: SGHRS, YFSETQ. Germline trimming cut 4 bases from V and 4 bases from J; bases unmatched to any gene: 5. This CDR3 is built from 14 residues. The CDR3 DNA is TGCGCCAGCAGCACGGGACAGCCATACAATGAGCAGTTCTTC. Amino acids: CASSTGQPYNEQFF. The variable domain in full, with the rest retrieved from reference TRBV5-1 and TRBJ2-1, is KAGVTQTPRYLIKTRGQQVTLSCSPISGHRSVSWYQQTPGQGLQFLFEYFSETQRNKGNFPGRFSGRQFSNSRSEMNVSTLELGDSALYLCASSTGQPYNEQFFGPGTRLTVL.

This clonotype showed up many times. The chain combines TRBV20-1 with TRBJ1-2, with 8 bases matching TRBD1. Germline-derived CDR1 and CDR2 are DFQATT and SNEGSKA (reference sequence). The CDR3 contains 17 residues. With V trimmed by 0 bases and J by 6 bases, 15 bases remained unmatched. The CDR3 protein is CSARDHRGSGGGDGYTF. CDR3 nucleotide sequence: TGCAGTGCTAGAGATCATCGGGGTTCAGGGGGCGGCGATGGCTACACCTTC.

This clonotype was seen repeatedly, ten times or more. The CDR3 spells CASSLLLGQPQHF. Here the CDR3 DNA reads TGTGCCAGCAGCTTATTATTAGGTCAGCCCCAGCATTTT. V and J are TRBV7-2 and TRBJ1-5; D is ambiguous. With 2 bases removed from V and 6 bases from J, the gap between germline ends came to 8 bases. The CDR3 runs to 13 residues. Germline V CDR1 and CDR2: SGHTA, FQGNSA.

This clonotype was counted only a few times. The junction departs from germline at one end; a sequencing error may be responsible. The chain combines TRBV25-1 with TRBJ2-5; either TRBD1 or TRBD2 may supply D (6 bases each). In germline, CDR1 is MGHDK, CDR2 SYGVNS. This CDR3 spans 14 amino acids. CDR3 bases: TGTGCCAGCAGTGAATTAGGGGGGCAAGAGAGCCAGTACTTC. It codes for CASSELGGQESQYF.

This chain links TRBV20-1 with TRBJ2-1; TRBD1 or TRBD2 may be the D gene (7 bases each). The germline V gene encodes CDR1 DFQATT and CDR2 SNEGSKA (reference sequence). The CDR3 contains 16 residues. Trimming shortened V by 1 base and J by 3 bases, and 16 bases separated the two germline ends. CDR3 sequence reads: CSARGGEGAGYNEQFF. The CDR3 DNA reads TGCAGTGCTAGAGGGGGGGAGGGGGCAGGCTACAATGAGCAGTTCTTC.

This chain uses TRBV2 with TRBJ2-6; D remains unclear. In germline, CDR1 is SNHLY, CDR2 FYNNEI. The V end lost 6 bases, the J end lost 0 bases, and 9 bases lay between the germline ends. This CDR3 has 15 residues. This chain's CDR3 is CASRALVSGANVLTF. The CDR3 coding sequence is TGTGCCAGCAGGGCCCTAGTCTCTGGGGCCAACGTCCTGACTTTC.

CDR3 nucleotide sequence: TGTGCCAGTACTGTAGACAGGGGAGTAGGGGAGCTGTTTTTT. Protein: CASTVDRGVGELFF. The rearrangement joins TRBV27 to TRBJ2-2; 8 positions match TRBD1. The CDR3 is made up of 14 amino acids. Germline CDR1 reads MNHEY; CDR2 reads SMNVEV (reference sequence). V dropped 9 bases and J dropped 8; count of bases not matched to a gene: 11.

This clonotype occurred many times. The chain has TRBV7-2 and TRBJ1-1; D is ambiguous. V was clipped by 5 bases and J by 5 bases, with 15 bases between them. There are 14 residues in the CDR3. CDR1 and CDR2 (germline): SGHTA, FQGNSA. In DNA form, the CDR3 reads TGTGCCAGCAGCCCTAGGGCTAGGGTGACTGAAGCTTTCTTT. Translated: CASSPRARVTEAFF.

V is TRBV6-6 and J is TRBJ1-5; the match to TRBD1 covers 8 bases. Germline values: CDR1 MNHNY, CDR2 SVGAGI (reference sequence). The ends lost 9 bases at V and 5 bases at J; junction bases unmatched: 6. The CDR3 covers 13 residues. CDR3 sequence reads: CASRDRRDQPQHF. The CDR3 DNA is TGTGCCAGTCGGGACAGGAGAGATCAGCCCCAGCATTTT.

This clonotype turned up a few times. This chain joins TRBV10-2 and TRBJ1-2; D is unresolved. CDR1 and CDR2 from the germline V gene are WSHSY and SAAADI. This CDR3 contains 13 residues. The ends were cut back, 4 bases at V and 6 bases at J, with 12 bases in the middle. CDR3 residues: CASSVDSTDGYTF. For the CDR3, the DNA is TGCGCCAGCAGTGTAGATTCAACGGATGGCTACACCTTC.

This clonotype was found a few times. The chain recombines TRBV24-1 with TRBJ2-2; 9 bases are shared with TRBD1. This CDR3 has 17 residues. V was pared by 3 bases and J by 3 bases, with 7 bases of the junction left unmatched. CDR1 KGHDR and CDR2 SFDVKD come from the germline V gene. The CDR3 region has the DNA TGTGCCACCAGTGATGGGGACAGGGAGAAAGACACCGGGGAGCTGTTTTTT. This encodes CATSDGDREKDTGELFF.

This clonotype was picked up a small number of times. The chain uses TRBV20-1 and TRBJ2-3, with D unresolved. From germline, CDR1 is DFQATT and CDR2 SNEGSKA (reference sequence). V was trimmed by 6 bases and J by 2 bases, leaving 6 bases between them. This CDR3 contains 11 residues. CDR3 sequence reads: CSAEPTDTQYF. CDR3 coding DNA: TGCAGTGCCGAACCCACAGATACGCAGTATTTT.